This TCR beta chain is from a study of cytomegalovirus exposure and HLA in healthy donors. Data came from immunoSEQ multiplex PCR; TCRdb stores just in-frame clones and leaves some out. The table has roughly 300,000 clones, roughly 90% seen once. This clone appeared a few times. Its antigen remains unknown. This CDR3 is built from 13 residues. Trimming at V came to 5 bases and at J to 4 bases, leaving 4 bases not matched to a gene. From germline, CDR1 is SGHTA and CDR2 FQGNSA. Points from the study as a whole: It was 160 or so TCR beta chains that were listed as cytomegalovirus-associated. Reportedly, cytomegalovirus status was diagnosed with high sensitivity and specificity. Among the CMV-associated chains, three were confirmed in vitro as specific for CMV antigens.

This clonotype was obtained from a young woman in good health and CMV-seronegative. The rearrangement uses TRBV7-2 and TRBJ2-5; 7 bases align to TRBD1. Sequenced input: PBMCs. CDR3 protein: CASSRDRRETQYF. For the CDR3, the DNA is TGTGCCAGCAGCCGGGACAGACGAGAGACCCAGTACTTC.